This entry is about one T cell receptor beta chain. Its antigen remains unidentified. The germline V gene has CDR1 ENHRY and CDR2 SYGVKD. With 10 bases removed from V and 4 bases from J, the gap between germline ends came to 19 bases. There are 15 residues in the CDR3. Clones were read by immunoSEQ multiplex PCR, and TCRdb kept only the in-frame ones, dropping some. The sample has 150,000 to 200,000 clones, roughly 91% seen once. The data derive from a study of T cell responses to AZD1222 COVID-19 vaccine. Study at large: Doses given second, at about 4 or about 12 weeks, were pooled. Findings of the study overall: Within unmutated variant regions lay the reported targets of nearly half of spike-specific TCRs.

The sequenced sample was peripheral blood, obtained on day 0 of AZD1222 vaccination. V and J are TRBV10-3 and TRBJ2-2; a possible D gene is TRBD1 (7 bases). This receptor was taken from an adult in good health. The CDR3 DNA sequence: TGTGCCACAACCCACGGGCAGGGGGGCACCGGGGAGCTGTTTTTT. Protein: CATTHGQGGTGELFF.